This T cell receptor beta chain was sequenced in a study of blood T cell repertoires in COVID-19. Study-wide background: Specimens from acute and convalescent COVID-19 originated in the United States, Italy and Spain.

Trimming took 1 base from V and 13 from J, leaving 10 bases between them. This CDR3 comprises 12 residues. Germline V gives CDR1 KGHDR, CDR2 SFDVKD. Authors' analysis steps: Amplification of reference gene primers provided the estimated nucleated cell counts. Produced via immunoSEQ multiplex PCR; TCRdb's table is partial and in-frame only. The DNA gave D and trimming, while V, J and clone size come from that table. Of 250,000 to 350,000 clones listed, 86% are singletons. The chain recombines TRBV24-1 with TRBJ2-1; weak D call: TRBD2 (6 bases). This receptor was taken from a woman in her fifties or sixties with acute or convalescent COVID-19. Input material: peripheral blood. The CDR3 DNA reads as TGTGCCACCAGTGATTTCGGGGGAGCTCAGTTCTTC. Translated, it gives CATSDFGGAQFF.